Presented here are 5 T cell receptor beta chains from one specimen sequenced in a study of radiation and T cells in renal cell carcinoma. Sequencing used immunoSEQ multiplex PCR; TCRdb keeps in-frame clones, though not all of them. The sample shows around 81,000 clones, 85% of them seen only once. The time point: blood 4 weeks post-SBRT, at nephrectomy. Treatment in this sample: 15 Gy SBRT to primary tumor, nephrectomy 4 weeks later. The sequences come from blood, collected from a patient whose treatment included radiotherapy and nephrectomy. All receptors derive from a man aged 45-65 years with renal cell carcinoma.

This chain connects TRBV5-4 to TRBJ1-2, with D unclear. The V gene lost 3 bases and the J gene lost 3 bases, with 9 bases spanning the gap. The CDR3 consists of 13 residues. Germline-derived CDR1 and CDR2 are SGHNT and YYREEE (reference sequence). The CDR3 region is CASSSTNYYGYTF. CDR3 nucleotide sequence: TGTGCCAGCAGCTCAACAAATTACTATGGCTACACCTTC.

The chain combines TRBV5-1 with TRBJ2-7; D not resolved. CDR1 and CDR2 (germline): SGHRS, YFSETQ. Trimming stripped 0 bases from V and 0 bases from J, with 7 bases between. CDR3 length equals 14 residues. As DNA, the CDR3 is TGCGCCAGCAGCTTGGTCGCAGACTCCTACGAGCAGTACTTC. Translation: CASSLVADSYEQYF.

The V call is TRBV5-1, the J call TRBJ2-3; tentative D call: TRBD1 (5 bases). Germline values: CDR1 SGHRS, CDR2 YFSETQ. The CDR3 runs to 14 residues. Trimming removed 6 bases from V and 0 bases from J, with 11 bases in between. CDR3: CASTRQTSTDTQYF. For the CDR3, the DNA is TGCGCCAGCACCCGACAGACGAGCACAGATACGCAGTATTTT.

The V and J genes are TRBV13 and TRBJ2-1; TRBD2 agrees at 9 bases. CDR3 length equals 15 residues. Germline V gene sequence: CDR1 PRHDT, CDR2 FYEKMQ (reference sequence). J gave up 7 bases and V 5 bases, and 9 bases lay outside the gene matches. In nucleotides, the CDR3 is TGTGCCAGCAGCCCTAGCGGGGCCATGGGGAATGAGCAGTTCTTC. Protein product: CASSPSGAMGNEQFF.

The chain joins TRBV28 to TRBJ1-5; TRBD1 matches 7 bases. Germline CDR1 is MDHEN and CDR2 is SYDVKM. The length of the CDR3 is 17 residues. Germline trimming cut 5 bases from V and 0 bases from J; bases unmatched to any gene: 10. The CDR3 DNA reads as TGTGCCAGCAGTGTCCTGACAGGGACATATAGCAATCAGCCCCAGCATTTT. It translates to CASSVLTGTYSNQPQHF.